This T cell receptor (beta chain) was captured by sequencing in a study of Graves' ophthalmopathy and Graves' hyperthyroidism. At the level of the study: Hyperthyroidism was classified as stable if no ophthalmopathy occurred within 18 months of follow-up. General observations from the study: With over 85% sensitivity and approximately 79% specificity, a 13-signature model separated ophthalmopathy from stable hyperthyroidism.

Amplification of the TCR beta CDR3 regions used RNA transcripts (as template). Following a first-round RT-PCR that used HTBI primers, a second-round multiplex PCR was carried out. TCRdb analysed the multiplex PCR reads with MiXCR anew, one entry per CDR3 protein. The profile shows about 550,000 distinct CDR3 sequences, less than 45% of them singletons. The junction had 9 bases not matched to a gene; V was cut back by 3 bases and J by 9 bases. CDR1 and CDR2 (germline): MDHEN, SYDVKM. The CDR3 has 14 residues. Newly diagnosed hyperthyroidism donors, aged 18 to 65, duration under 2 months. At least ten counts were recorded for this clonotype. What it binds is unknown.

V usage is TRBV28 and J usage is TRBJ1-2; 8 nucleotides match TRBD1. The sequence was obtained from an adult man with Graves' hyperthyroidism. Sequences were obtained from peripheral blood or thyroid tissue (not recorded which). The chain's CDR3 is CASSLDRDGLRYTF. The CDR3 coding sequence is TGTGCCAGCAGTTTGGACAGGGACGGGCTCCGCTACACCTTC.